The rows below give T cell receptor beta chains drawn from one sample of a study of blood T cells in healthy people across ages. TCRdb itself ran the 5' RACE reads through MiXCR, one entry per CDR3 protein. Of around 650,000 distinct CDR3 sequences listed, about 30% are singletons. The specimen was blood. All receptors come from an elderly woman in good health. The CDR3 runs from the conserved cysteine through the conserved F or W. Fields, in order: J gene, clone size, V gene, D gene, CDR3 protein, CDR3 DNA. The D gene is left open where the match is weak. Rows may omit the clone size; those that give it use once, few, many or a size class.

TRBJ2-6	many	TRBV19	TRBD1	CASADRVGANVLTF	TGTGCCAGTGCGGACAGGGTTGGGGCCAACGTCCTGACTTTC
TRBJ2-3	many	TRBV20-1	TRBD2	CSARPRGTSGVDTQYF	TGCAGTGCTAGACCGCGTGGGACTAGCGGGGTGGATACGCAGTATTTT
TRBJ1-2	-	TRBV18	-	CASSPSDSYGYTF	TGTGCCAGCTCACCATCGGACAGCTATGGCTACACCTTC
TRBJ2-1	-	TRBV7-2	TRBD1	CASTQFPQGSSYNEQFF	TGTGCCAGCACCCAATTCCCACAGGGGTCCTCCTACAATGAGCAGTTCTTC
TRBJ2-7	many	TRBV12-3/TRBV12-4	-	CASKGDWNDEQYF	TGTGCCAGCAAAGGGGATTGGAATGACGAGCAGTACTTC
TRBJ1-2	many	TRBV12-3/TRBV12-4	TRBD1	CASSSTSGTAYGYTF	TGTGCCAGCAGTTCGACCTCCGGGACAGCCTATGGCTACACCTTC
TRBJ1-6	few	TRBV5-4	-	CASSLGAIQGSSPLHF	TGTGCCAGCAGCTTGGGGGCGATACAAGGTAGTTCACCCCTCCACTTT
TRBJ1-2	-	TRBV25-1	TRBD1	CASSEYRTGGAYGCTF	TGTGCCAGCAGTGAATATCGGACAGGGGGCGCCTATGGCTGCACCTTC
TRBJ2-1	-	TRBV30	-	CACSANLYNEQFF	TGTGCCTGTAGCGCTAACCTCTACAATGAGCAGTTCTTC
TRBJ1-2	-	TRBV3-1	-	CASSQVGQRRDYGYTF	TGTGCCAGCAGCCAAGTTGGGCAGAGGCGGGATTATGGCTACACCTTC
TRBJ2-2	-	TRBV9	-	CASSDRINTGELFF	TGTGCCAGCAGCGATAGGATTAACACCGGGGAGCTGTTTTTT
TRBJ1-2	few	TRBV12-3/TRBV12-4	TRBD1	CASSQRTGFGNYGYTF	TGTGCCAGCAGTCAAAGGACAGGGTTCGGGAACTATGGCTACACCTTC
TRBJ2-7	many	TRBV11-2	-	CASSSVTDYYEQYF	TGTGCCAGCAGCTCCGTGACAGACTACTACGAGCAGTACTTC
TRBJ2-1	few	TRBV7-6	-	CASSNEGGGTKVEQFF	TGTGCCAGCAGCAACGAGGGGGGGGGCACCAAGGTCGAGCAGTTCTTC
TRBJ1-6	many	TRBV5-1	TRBD1	CASSRTGVNSPLHF	TGCGCCAGCAGCCGGACAGGGGTAAATTCACCCCTCCACTTT
TRBJ1-1	-	TRBV14	-	CASSRRAGTNTEAFF	TGTGCCAGCAGCCGGCGGGCAGGAACGAACACTGAAGCTTTCTTT
TRBJ1-6	-	TRBV6-6	TRBD1	CASSYSQGQNSPLHF	TGTGCCAGCAGTTACTCACAGGGGCAGAATTCACCCCTCCACTTT
TRBJ2-7	many	TRBV11-2	-	CASSRGGGGTYEQYF	TGTGCCAGCAGCCGAGGAGGCGGAGGCACCTACGAGCAGTACTTC
TRBJ2-2	-	TRBV6-5	-	CASSYSNRVTGELFF	TGTGCCAGCAGTTACAGCAACAGGGTCACCGGGGAGCTGTTTTTT
TRBJ2-1	many	TRBV6-5	-	CASSYGLDVNEQFF	TGTGCCAGCAGTTATGGTTTAGATGTCAATGAGCAGTTCTTC